The rows below give T cell receptor beta chains drawn from one sample of a study of shared clonotypes between healthy human individuals. Using immunoSEQ multiplex PCR, the repertoire was profiled, and TCRdb retains in-frame clones only, with some absent. Of under 2,500,000 clones in the sample, approximately 95% were seen once. The sequenced sample was naive CD4+ T cells sorted from blood. These receptor sequences come from a young man in good health. Both conserved end residues are part of each CDR3. Fields, in order: D gene, V gene, J gene, clone size, CDR3 DNA, CDR3 protein. A D gene is named only where the DNA matches it firmly. Size values are once, few and many counts, or a class for expanded clones, and some rows have none.

>TRBD2|TRBV2|TRBJ2-3|.
TGTGCCAGCAGTGCCCGACTAGCAGGGACAGATACGCAGTATTTT
CASSARLAGTDTQYF
>.|TRBV6-6|TRBJ2-7|.
TGTGCCAGCAGTTACAGGGGGGGTTGGGACGAGCAGTACTTC
CASSYRGGWDEQYF
>TRBD1|TRBV6-1|TRBJ1-4|.
TGTGCCAGCAGTGGGGACAGGGCTGAAAAACTGTTTTTT
CASSGDRAEKLFF
>.|TRBV6-6|TRBJ2-7|.
TGTGCCAGCAGTTACTCGATTGGTCCCTACGAGCAGTACTTC
CASSYSIGPYEQYF
>.|TRBV7-9|TRBJ1-1|.
TGTGCCAGCAGCCCCGGGGGGTGGAACACTGAAGCTTTCTTT
CASSPGGWNTEAFF
>.|TRBV30|TRBJ2-5|.
TGTGCCTGGAGGCAGGACCAAGAGACCCAGTACTTC
CAWRQDQETQYF
>.|TRBV5-1|TRBJ2-2|.
TGCGCCAGCAGCTATTTCGCAGGGGCCACCGGGGAGCTGTTTTTT
CASSYFAGATGELFF
>.|TRBV7-8|TRBJ1-1|.
TGTGCCAGCAGCTTAGCGTGGTCTGGGGAAATGGGTGAAGCTTTCTTT
CASSLAWSGEMGEAFF
>.|TRBV6-5|TRBJ2-3|.
TGTGCCAGCAGACAGCCTAGCACAGATACGCAGTATTTT
CASRQPSTDTQYF
>.|TRBV5-6|TRBJ2-5|.
TGTGCCAGCAGGCGATTGGGGCAAGAGACCCAGTACTTC
CASRRLGQETQYF
>.|TRBV29-1|TRBJ2-6|.
TGCAGCGTGTTCGATTTGGGGGTTGGGGCCAACGTCCTGACTTTC
CSVFDLGVGANVLTF
>.|TRBV6-1|TRBJ1-4|.
TGTGCCAGCAGCAAAGTCAGTGAAAAACTGTTTTTT
CASSKVSEKLFF
>.|TRBV5-4|TRBJ2-2|.
TGTGCCAGCAGCTTACAGGGACGGGGCACCGGGGAGCTGTTTTTT
CASSLQGRGTGELFF
>TRBD1|TRBV4-3|TRBJ2-1|.
TGCGCCAGCAGCCAAGATAGGCTCGAGACAGGGGTAAGCGATGAGCAGTTCTTC
CASSQDRLETGVSDEQFF
>TRBD1|TRBV28|TRBJ1-5|.
TGTGCCAGCAGACCGACCGGGACAGGCAATCAGCCCCAGCATTTT
CASRPTGTGNQPQHF
>.|TRBV13|TRBJ2-3|.
TGTGCCAGCAGCCCGGATGGGGGGTGGACAGATACGCAGTATTTT
CASSPDGGWTDTQYF
>.|TRBV5-1|TRBJ2-5|.
TGCGCCAGCAGCTTGGGTCCAGGGGGGCGAGAGACCCAGTACTTC
CASSLGPGGRETQYF
>TRBD1|TRBV18|TRBJ1-1|once
TGTGCCAGCTATCCGGACAGGGGCGTCGGCGTAGCTTTCTTT
CASYPDRGVGVAFF
>.|TRBV9|TRBJ1-2|.
TGTGCCAGCAAACGGACGGGATACTATGGCTACACCTTC
CASKRTGYYGYTF
>TRBD2|TRBV11-2|TRBJ2-2|.
TGTGCCAGCAGCGGAGGGACTAGCGGGAGGGCGGGGACCGGGGAGCTGTTTTTT
CASSGGTSGRAGTGELFF
>.|TRBV9|TRBJ2-1|.
TGTGCCAGCAGCCCGGATACAGGGAGAGGGAATGAGCAGTTCTTC
CASSPDTGRGNEQFF
>.|TRBV5-1|TRBJ2-3|once
TGCGCCAGCAGTCTCCCCTCAGATACGCAGTATTTT
CASSLPSDTQYF
>.|TRBV5-1|TRBJ2-1|once
TGCGCCAGCAGCCCCCTGACAGAATCCTACAATGAGCAGTTCTTC
CASSPLTESYNEQFF
>.|TRBV12-5|TRBJ2-7|.
TGTGCTAGTGGTTTGGGGCCAATCCGGTGCTACGAGCAGTACTTC
CASGLGPIRCYEQYF
>.|TRBV2|TRBJ1-3|.
TGTGCCAGCAGTGAACTGGGCAGTCTCTCTGGAAACACCATATATTTT
CASSELGSLSGNTIYF
>.|TRBV4-1|TRBJ2-4|.
TGCGCCAGCAGCCAAGTAAGGGAGGGGGGGCATGCCAAAAACATTCAGTACTTC
CASSQVREGGHAKNIQYF
>.|TRBV28|TRBJ1-5|once
TGTGCCAGCCAGGCTAGCAATCAGCCCCAGCATTTT
CASQASNQPQHF